Listed below are T cell receptor beta chains from one sample, sequenced in a study of shared clonotypes between healthy human individuals. Measured with immunoSEQ multiplex PCR; TCRdb has only the in-frame clones, and not every one. The table shows millions of clones, with 85% to 95% occurring only once. Sequenced input: naive CD4+ T cells sorted from blood. The source of these receptors is a man between 18 and 29 years old in good health. The CDR3 runs from the conserved cysteine through the conserved F or W. The order of the fields is V gene, clone size, D gene, J gene, CDR3 DNA, CDR3 protein. A D gene is named only where the DNA matches it firmly. Size values are once, few and many counts, or a class for expanded clones, and some rows have none.

TRBV11-2	.	.	TRBJ2-1	TGTGCCAGCAGCTTAGACGGGATCTCCTACAATGAGCAGTTCTTC	CASSLDGISYNEQFF
TRBV7-2	.	.	TRBJ1-6	TGTGCCAGCAGTTACAGGTCGGGGAATTCACCCCTCCACTTT	CASSYRSGNSPLHF
TRBV28	.	.	TRBJ2-7	TGTGCCAGCAGTTTATCAAAGGACATTTTCAGCTCCTACGAGCAGTACTTC	CASSLSKDIFSSYEQYF
TRBV11-2	.	TRBD2	TRBJ2-5	TGTGCCAGCAGCTTAGCAGCGGGGGGGCAAGAGACCCAGTACTTC	CASSLAAGGQETQYF
TRBV6-5	.	TRBD2	TRBJ2-7	TGTGCCAGCAGTTACGGGGGGGGGTCAGCCTACGAGCAGTACTTC	CASSYGGGSAYEQYF
TRBV27	.	TRBD2	TRBJ2-1	TGTGCCAGCAGCCCTAGCGGGAATGAGCAGTTCTTC	CASSPSGNEQFF
TRBV13	.	TRBD1	TRBJ1-2	TGTGCCAGCAGCTGGGGCCGACAGGGGGAGGCGGATGGCTACACCTTC	CASSWGRQGEADGYTF
TRBV28	.	TRBD2	TRBJ2-4	TGTGCCAGCAGTTCGGGACTAAGCAAAAACATTCAGTACTTC	CASSSGLSKNIQYF
TRBV5-4	.	TRBD2	TRBJ2-7	TGTGCCAGCAGCTCCGGACTAGCGGGAAAGGCTTACGAGCAGTACTTC	CASSSGLAGKAYEQYF
TRBV2	.	.	TRBJ1-4	TGTGCCAGCAGTGTCCTTCCCGTAGCCACTGAAAAACTGTTTTTT	CASSVLPVATEKLFF
TRBV6-6	.	.	TRBJ1-5	TGTGCCAGCAGACCAGCGGGGGGGAATCAGCCCCAGCATTTT	CASRPAGGNQPQHF
TRBV7-2	.	TRBD1	TRBJ1-6	TGTGCCAGCAGCCTGACAGGGCGGTCCTTGTCACCCCTCCACTTT	CASSLTGRSLSPLHF
TRBV4-1	.	.	TRBJ1-3	TGCGCCAGCAGCCAAGTTATAGGGGCTGGAAACACCATATATTTT	CASSQVIGAGNTIYF
TRBV10-2	.	.	TRBJ1-3	TGCGCCAGCAGGGAACAGGGACGGGGCTCTGGAAACACCATATATTTT	CASREQGRGSGNTIYF
TRBV7-9	.	TRBD1	TRBJ2-7	TGTGCCAGCAGCTTAGGACAGGGTCACGAGCAGTACTTC	CASSLGQGHEQYF
TRBV6-5	once	.	TRBJ1-6	TGTGCCAGCAGTTACTCCGGGCCCCCTTATTCCCCCCTCCACTTT	CASSYSGPPYSPLHF
TRBV15	.	TRBD2	TRBJ2-7	TGTGCCACCAGTCGGGAGGCCGCCTACGAGCAGTACTTC	CATSREAAYEQYF
TRBV6-6	.	.	TRBJ1-6	TGTGCCAGCAGTTACTCGATCAAGGACAGTTATTTT	CASSYSIKDSYF
TRBV4-1	.	.	TRBJ1-3	TGCGCCAGCGGGAGACTCCAAGGCTCTGGAAACACCATATATTTT	CASGRLQGSGNTIYF
TRBV29-1	.	.	TRBJ2-1	TGCAGCGTCCGGGTCCTAGGGGATGAGCAGTTCTTC	CSVRVLGDEQFF
TRBV6-1	.	.	TRBJ2-7	TGTGCCAGCAGTGAATCCTGGGACAAAGTACGGCAGTACTTC	CASSESWDKVRQYF
TRBV11-1	.	TRBD2	TRBJ2-1	TGTGCCAGCAGCTTCGGGGGGGCCATATTCAATGAGCAGTTCTTC	CASSFGGAIFNEQFF